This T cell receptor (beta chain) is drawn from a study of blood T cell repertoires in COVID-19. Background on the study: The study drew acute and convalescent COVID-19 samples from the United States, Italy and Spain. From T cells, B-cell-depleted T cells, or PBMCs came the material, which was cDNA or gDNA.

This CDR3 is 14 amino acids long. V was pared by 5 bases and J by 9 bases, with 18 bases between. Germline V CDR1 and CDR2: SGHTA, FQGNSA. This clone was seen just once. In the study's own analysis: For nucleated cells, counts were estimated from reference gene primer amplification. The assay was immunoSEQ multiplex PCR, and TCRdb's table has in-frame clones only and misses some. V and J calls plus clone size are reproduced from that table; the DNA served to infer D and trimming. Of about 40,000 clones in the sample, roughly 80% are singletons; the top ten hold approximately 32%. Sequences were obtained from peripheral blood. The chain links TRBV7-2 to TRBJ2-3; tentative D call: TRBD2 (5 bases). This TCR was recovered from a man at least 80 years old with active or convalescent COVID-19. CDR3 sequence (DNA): TGTGCCAGCAGCCCCAGTAGAGGGCAGCAAACGCAGTATTTT. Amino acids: CASSPSRGQQTQYF. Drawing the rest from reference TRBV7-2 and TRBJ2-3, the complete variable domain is GAGVSQSPSNKVTEKGKDVELRCDPISGHTALYWYRQSLGQGLEFLIYFQGNSAPDKSGLPSDRFSAERTGGSVSTLTIQRTQQEDSAVYLCASSPSRGQQTQYFGPGTRLTVL.